One and the same sample provided the 15 T cell receptor beta chains below, sequenced in a study of T cells after yellow fever vaccination. MiXCR was run by TCRdb on the 5' RACE reads, yielding one entry per CDR3 protein. The sample records 150,000 or so distinct CDR3 sequences, approximately 6.6% being singletons. The input for sequencing was CD4+ T cells sorted from PBMCs, taken 10 days after the yellow fever booster vaccination. These receptors were collected from a man between 25 and 39 years old who received the YFV17D yellow fever vaccine.

This clonotype was observed many times. This sequence joins TRBV24-1 and TRBJ2-5, with TRBD2 as a possible D gene (7 bases). From germline, CDR1 is KGHDR and CDR2 SFDVKD. This CDR3 region has 15 residues. The ends were cut back, 6 bases at V and 4 bases at J, with 17 bases in the middle. CDR3 region: CATSPRGGGTETQYF. The CDR3 nucleotides read TGTGCCACCAGTCCAAGGGGAGGGGGAACAGAGACCCAGTACTTC.

This clonotype occurred many times. This CDR3 is CASGGIITDTQYF. CDR3 DNA sequence: TGTGCCAGCGGGGGGATCATCACAGATACGCAGTATTTT. The chain joins TRBV5-5 to TRBJ2-3; D may be TRBD2 (6 bases). Germline assignment: CDR1 SGHKS and CDR2 YYEKEE (reference sequence). The CDR3 length is 13 residues. V lost 7 bases, J lost 2 bases, and 11 bases lay in between.

This clonotype has a count of ten or more. The V call is TRBV4-3, the J call TRBJ2-5, with 8 bases that match TRBD1. V lost 5 bases and J lost 4; bases outside the gene matches: 6. The germline CDR1 and CDR2 sequences are LGHNA and YSLEER. The CDR3 length is 14 residues. CDR3 region: CASSRSGGSETQYF. CDR3 nucleotides: TGCGCCAGCAGCAGATCAGGGGGCTCAGAGACCCAGTACTTC.

This clonotype has at least ten counts. The rearrangement uses TRBV12-3 or TRBV12-4 and TRBJ1-1; D remains unclear. CDR3 size: 12 residues. V lost 3 bases, J lost 3 bases, and 5 bases lay in between. For the CDR3, the DNA is TGTGCCAGCAGTTTTACCGACACTGAAGCTTTCTTT. This translates into CASSFTDTEAFF.

This clonotype came up many times. CDR3 sequence reads: CASSESGGTQYF. In nucleotides, the CDR3 is TGTGCCAGCAGTGAAAGCGGGGGGACCCAGTACTTC. J is TRBJ2-5 and V is TRBV6-1, with 8 bases matching TRBD2. The length of the CDR3 is 12 residues. Germline V CDR1 and CDR2: MNHNS, SASEGT. Trimming cost V 2 bases and J 7 bases; bases outside gene matches: 0.

This clonotype was counted ten times or more. The chain recombines TRBV7-2 with TRBJ2-7; D tentatively fits TRBD1 or TRBD2 (6 bases each). The CDR3 runs 16 residues. Per the germline V gene, CDR1 is SGHTA and CDR2 is FQGNSA. The ends were cut back, 0 bases at V and 3 bases at J, with 15 bases in the middle. CDR3 loop: CASSLAVGGASYEQYF. The CDR3 bases are TGTGCCAGCAGCTTAGCTGTGGGGGGCGCTAGCTACGAGCAGTACTTC.

Worth noting for this clonotype: With a much larger clone just one base away, this may be a read error. The chain recombines TRBV19 with TRBJ2-3, with D possibly being TRBD2 (6 bases). CDR3 length: 16 amino acids. Germline V gives CDR1 LNHDA, CDR2 SQIVND (reference sequence). The CDR3: CATSVTWGGGTDTQYF. The CDR3 nucleotides read TGTGCCACTAGTGTAACCTGGGGAGGTGGCACAGATACGCAGTATTTT.

The V call is TRBV5-1, the J call TRBJ2-6, with a possible D match to TRBD1 (5 bases). Trimming removed 2 bases from V and 4 bases from J, with 13 bases in between. The CDR3 runs to 16 residues. Per germline, CDR1 SGHRS and CDR2 YFSETQ. This CDR3 reads CASSFQAGPGANVLTF. The DNA for the CDR3 is TGCGCCAGCAGCTTTCAAGCAGGGCCCGGGGCCAACGTCCTGACTTTC.

This clonotype has a count of ten or more. The CDR3 DNA is TGTGCCAGCGGAGGGATCGGGTACGAGCAGTACTTC. Residues: CASGGIGYEQYF. This chain links TRBV12-3 or TRBV12-4 with TRBJ2-7; the D gene is possibly TRBD2 (6 bases). Trimming left V 8 bases short and J 4 bases short, with 12 bases between. CDR3 length: 12 amino acids.

The chain is built from TRBV12-3 or TRBV12-4 and TRBJ2-6; no reliable D call. Trimming shortened V by 6 bases and J by 1 base, and 10 bases separated the two germline ends. The CDR3 runs to 15 residues. CDR3 DNA: TGTGCCAGCAGACGGTCGGGTTCTGGGGCCAACGTCCTGACTTTC. Protein: CASRRSGSGANVLTF.

This clonotype was seen more than once but under ten times. The chain is built from TRBV29-1 and TRBJ1-2; D gene uncertain. Germline V gives CDR1 SQVTM, CDR2 ANQGSEA. Trimming shortened V by 4 bases and J by 3 bases, and 9 bases separated the two germline ends. The CDR3 runs to 12 residues. The CDR3 spells CSVGGSDYGYTF. The CDR3 DNA sequence: TGCAGCGTTGGAGGCTCTGACTATGGCTACACCTTC.

This clonotype showed up many times. The chain couples TRBV24-1 to TRBJ2-2; D remains unclear. In germline, CDR1 is KGHDR, CDR2 SFDVKD. Trimming removed 5 bases at V and 5 bases at J, with 8 bases between. The CDR3 has 13 amino acids. The CDR3 loop reads CATSALTTGELFF. CDR3 in DNA: TGTGCCACCAGTGCCCTTACTACCGGGGAGCTGTTTTTT.

This clonotype occurred many times. The chain joins TRBV12-3 or TRBV12-4 to TRBJ1-3; the D is unclear. V gave up 6 bases and J gave up 1 base, with 16 bases separating them. This CDR3 is 16 amino acids long. CDR3 in amino acids: CASSPGSVGSGNTIYF. The CDR3, as DNA: TGTGCCAGCAGCCCCGGCTCGGTTGGATCTGGAAACACCATATATTTT.

This clonotype has at least ten counts. The V gene is TRBV6-5, the J gene TRBJ2-5; the match to TRBD2 covers 9 bases. CDR1 and CDR2 from the germline V gene are MNHEY and SVGAGI. J gave up 5 bases and V 4 bases, and 5 bases lay outside the gene matches. CDR3 length: 14 amino acids. As DNA, the CDR3 is TGTGCCAGCAGTTCTCGGACTAGCGTGGAGACCCAGTACTTC. This sequence encodes CASSSRTSVETQYF.

This clonotype showed up many times. The J gene is TRBJ2-1, the V gene TRBV7-2; unclear D gene. From germline, CDR1 is SGHTA and CDR2 FQGNSA. This CDR3 is built from 15 residues. V lost 1 base and J lost 0, with 7 bases in between. CDR3 sequence reads: CASSLVHSSYNEQFF. The CDR3 region has the DNA TGTGCCAGCAGCTTAGTCCACAGCTCCTACAATGAGCAGTTCTTC.